This T cell receptor beta chain is drawn from a study of CD8 T cells in ankylosing spondylitis. MiXCR was run by TCRdb on the 5' RACE reads, yielding one entry per CDR3 protein. The data show about 250,000 distinct CDR3 sequences, roughly 32% seen once. V was cut by 3 bases and J by 4 bases, with 9 bases left in between. CDR3 length: 13 amino acids. A remark on this clonotype: Its antigen is not known.

Findings and caveats of the study: The study looked at matched synovial fluid samples from ankylosing spondylitis patients. Disease-linked clones were reported to be significantly enriched there.

The clonotype originates from a male donor with ankylosing spondylitis or in good health (not recorded which). Sequencing was performed on blood, either unsorted or a sorted T cell fraction (not recorded which). The chain is built from TRBV12-3 or TRBV12-4 and TRBJ2-5, with unresolved D. DNA of the CDR3: TGTGCCAGCAGTTTTCGTCGCGGAGAGACCCAGTACTTC. Encoded protein: CASSFRRGETQYF.